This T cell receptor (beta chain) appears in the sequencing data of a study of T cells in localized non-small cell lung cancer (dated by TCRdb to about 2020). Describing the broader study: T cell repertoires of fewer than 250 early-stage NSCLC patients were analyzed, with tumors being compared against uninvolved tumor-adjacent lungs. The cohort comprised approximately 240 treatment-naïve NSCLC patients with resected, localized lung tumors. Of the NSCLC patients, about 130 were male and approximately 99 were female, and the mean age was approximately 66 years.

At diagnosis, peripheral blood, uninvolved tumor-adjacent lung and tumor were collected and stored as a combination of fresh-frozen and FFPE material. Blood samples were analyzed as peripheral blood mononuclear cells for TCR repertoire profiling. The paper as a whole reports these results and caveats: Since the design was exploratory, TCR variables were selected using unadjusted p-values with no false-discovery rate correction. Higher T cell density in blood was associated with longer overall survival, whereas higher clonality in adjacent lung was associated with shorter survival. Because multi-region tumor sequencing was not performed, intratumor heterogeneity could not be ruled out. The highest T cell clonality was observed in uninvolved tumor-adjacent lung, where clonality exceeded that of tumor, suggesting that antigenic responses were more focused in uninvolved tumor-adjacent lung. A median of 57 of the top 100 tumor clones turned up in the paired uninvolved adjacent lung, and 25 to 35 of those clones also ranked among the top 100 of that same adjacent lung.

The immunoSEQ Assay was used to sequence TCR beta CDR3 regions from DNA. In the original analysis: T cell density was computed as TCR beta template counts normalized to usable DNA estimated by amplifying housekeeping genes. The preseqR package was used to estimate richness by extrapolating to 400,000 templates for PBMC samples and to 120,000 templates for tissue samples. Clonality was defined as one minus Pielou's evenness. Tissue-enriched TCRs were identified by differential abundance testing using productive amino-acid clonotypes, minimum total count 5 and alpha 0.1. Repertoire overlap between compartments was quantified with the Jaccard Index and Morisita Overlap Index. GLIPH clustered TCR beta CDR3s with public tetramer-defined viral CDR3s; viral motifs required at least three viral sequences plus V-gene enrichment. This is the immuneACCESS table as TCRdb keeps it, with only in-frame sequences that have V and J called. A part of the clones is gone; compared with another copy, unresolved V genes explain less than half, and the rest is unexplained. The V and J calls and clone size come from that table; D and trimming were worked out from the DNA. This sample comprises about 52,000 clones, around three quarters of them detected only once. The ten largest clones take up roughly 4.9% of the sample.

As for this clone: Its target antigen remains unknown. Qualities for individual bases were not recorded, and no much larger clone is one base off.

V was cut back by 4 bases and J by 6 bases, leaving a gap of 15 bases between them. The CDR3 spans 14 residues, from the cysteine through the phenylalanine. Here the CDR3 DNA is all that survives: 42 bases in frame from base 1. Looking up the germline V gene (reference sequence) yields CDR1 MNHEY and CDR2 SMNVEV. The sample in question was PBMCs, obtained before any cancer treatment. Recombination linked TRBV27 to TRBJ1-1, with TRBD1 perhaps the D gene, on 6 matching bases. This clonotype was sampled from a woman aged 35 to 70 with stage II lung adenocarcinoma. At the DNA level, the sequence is TGTGCCAGCAGTTCTGCAGGGGCCGCTCCTGAAGCTTTCTTT. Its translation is CASSSAGAAPEAFF.